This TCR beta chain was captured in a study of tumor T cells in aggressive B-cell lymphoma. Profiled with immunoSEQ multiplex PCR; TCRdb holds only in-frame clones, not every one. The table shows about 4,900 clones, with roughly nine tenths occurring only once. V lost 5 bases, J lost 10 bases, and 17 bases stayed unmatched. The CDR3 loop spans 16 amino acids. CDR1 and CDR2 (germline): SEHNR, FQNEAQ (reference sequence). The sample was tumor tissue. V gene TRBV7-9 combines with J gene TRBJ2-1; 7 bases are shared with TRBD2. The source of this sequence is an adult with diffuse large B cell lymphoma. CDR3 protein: CASSPWGVAGHREQFF. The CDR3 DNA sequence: TGTGCCAGCAGCCCTTGGGGAGTAGCGGGCCACCGGGAGCAGTTCTTC.